This record concerns one T cell receptor beta chain sequence. This sample is part of a study of blood T cell repertoires in COVID-19. For the study at large: Sources were T cells, B-cell-depleted T cells, or PBMCs; the material itself was cDNA or gDNA.

Original processing notes: The assay estimated nucleated cells by amplifying reference gene primers. TCRdb's table, derived via immunoSEQ multiplex PCR, lists solely in-frame clones and lacks some. The D gene and trimming were derived from the DNA, and the V and J assignments and clone size from that table. The sample contains 280,000 or so clones, about 90% of which appear only once. The CDR3 length is 15 residues. V shed 7 bases, J shed 3 bases, and the junction held 10 bases outside the gene matches. From germline, CDR1 is MDHEN and CDR2 SYDVKM. Self-reported history from a screening survey and questionnaire set each donor's cohort.

This sequence joins TRBV28 and TRBJ2-7; 9 positions agree with TRBD2. The clonotype comes from a woman younger than 35 with acute COVID-19. Sequencing used PBMCs or T cells enriched from blood (not recorded which). The CDR3 DNA follows: TGTGCCAGCAATTCGGGTCTAGCGGGAAACTACGAGCAGTACTTC. Protein product: CASNSGLAGNYEQYF. Full variable domain (outside the CDR3, taken from reference TRBV28 and TRBJ2-7): DVKVTQSSRYLVKRTGEKVFLECVQDMDHENMFWYRQDPGLGLRLIYFSYDVKMKEKGDIPEGYSVSREKKERFSLILESASTNQTSMYLCASNSGLAGNYEQYFGPGTRLTVT.